This passage covers 26 T cell receptor beta chains from one sample sequenced in a study of molecular identifiers for immune sequencing clone quantification. Each CDR3 protein is one row after TCRdb ran MiXCR on the PCR reads. There are approximately 670,000 distinct CDR3 sequences in the sample; roughly 21% occur only once, and around 0.86% lies in the top ten. Sequencing was done on a sample of naive CD8+ T cells from blood, with Jurkat cell RNA spiked in. Described subset: FACS-sorted CD8+CD4-CCR7+CD45RA+ naive T cells. The receptors shown here come from a human donor in good health. Some libraries in this study had Jurkat cell RNA spiked in.

The table lists this clonotype with a few counts. J is TRBJ2-1 and V is TRBV12-3 or TRBV12-4, with 12 nucleotides matching TRBD2. The CDR3 covers 14 residues. Trimming took 7 bases from V and 8 from J; bases not matched to a gene: 6. CDR3 sequence (DNA): TGTGCCAGCACCACTAGCGGGAGGAGAGATGAGCAGTTCTTC. Translated: CASTTSGRRDEQFF.

On this clonotype itself: A much larger clone sits a single nucleotide away, making a read error possible. The chain uses TRBV5-1 and TRBJ2-2; no firm D call. The CDR3 sequence is 12 residues long. CDR1 is SGHRS and CDR2 is YFSETQ in the germline V gene. The CDR3 DNA reads as TGCGACAGCAGAGGCCCAGGAGGGGAGCTGTTTTTT. This sequence encodes CDSRGPGGELFF.

This sequence joins TRBV7-6 and TRBJ2-3; perhaps TRBD1 as D (8 bases). Germline V gene data show CDR1 as SGHVS and CDR2 as FNYEAQ. The CDR3 contains 16 residues. Trimming took off 5 bases at V and 4 bases at J, with 19 bases between the two ends. The CDR3 sequence: CASSPRTGREADTQYF. CDR3 DNA: TGTGCCAGCAGCCCCCGGACAGGGAGGGAGGCAGATACGCAGTATTTT.

V gene TRBV20-1 combines with J gene TRBJ2-3; 12 bases match TRBD2. V was clipped by 0 bases and J by 14 bases; unmatched bases: 12. This CDR3 is 15 amino acids long. CDR1 DFQATT and CDR2 SNEGSKA come from the germline V gene (reference sequence). The CDR3 nucleotides are TGCAGTGCTAGAGATCGAAGACTAGCGGGAGTTGTAGGGTATTTT. It encodes CSARDRRLAGVVGYF.

The table lists this clonotype with many counts. The chain joins TRBV25-1 to TRBJ2-5, with D possibly TRBD2 on 5 matching bases. From germline, CDR1 is MGHDK and CDR2 SYGVNS. The CDR3 contains 14 residues. The V end lost 1 base, the J end lost 7 bases, and 13 bases lay between the germline ends. Written as DNA, the CDR3 is TGTGCCAGCAGTGAATCGGGAAGCTATCGGACCCAGTACTTC. Translating gives CASSESGSYRTQYF.

This clonotype was detected a few times. V usage is TRBV19 and J usage is TRBJ2-1; D is unclear. The CDR3 totals 15 residues. The V end lost 1 base, the J end lost 5 bases, and 12 bases lay between the germline ends. The V gene's germline CDR1 is LNHDA and CDR2 SQIVND (reference sequence). CDR3 coding DNA: TGTGCCAGTAGTATAGCTCCAGGAGAAAACAATGAGCAGTTCTTC. Translating it yields CASSIAPGENNEQFF.

A remark on this clonotype: A much more abundant neighbour one base away suggests this may be a read error. The chain has TRBV9 and TRBJ2-5, with D unclear. CDR3 length: 14 residues. Germline V gene data show CDR1 as SGDLS and CDR2 as YYNGEE. V was pared by 0 bases and J by 2 bases, with 8 bases between. This CDR3 is CASSVGGQQETQYF. CDR3 coding DNA: TGTGCCAGCAGCGTAGGAGGCCAACAAGAGACCCAGTACTTC.

This clonotype was seen a handful of times. The rearrangement uses TRBV5-6 and TRBJ1-6, with no clear D. Germline loops: CDR1 SGHDT, CDR2 YYEEEE. CDR3 length equals 13 residues. Trimming took off 4 bases at V and 9 bases at J, with 11 bases between the two ends. The CDR3 protein is CASSVGHPSPLHF. The CDR3, as DNA: TGTGCCAGCAGCGTGGGCCACCCTTCACCCCTCCACTTT.

This clonotype was observed many times. This sequence joins TRBV6-2 or TRBV6-3 and TRBJ2-7; 8 positions agree with TRBD1. The CDR3 covers 15 residues. Trimming at V came to 6 bases and at J to 3 bases, leaving 10 bases not matched to a gene. Per germline, CDR1 MNHEY and CDR2 SVGEGT. The CDR3 DNA reads as TGTGCCAGCAGCAATGACAGGGGTGGTCTCTACGAGCAGTACTTC. Protein sequence: CASSNDRGGLYEQYF.

Remarks on this clonotype: This may be a read error, as it is one base from a much larger clone. This chain links TRBV6-1 with TRBJ1-1; the match to TRBD1 covers 8 bases. Trimming cost V 2 bases and J 3 bases; bases outside gene matches: 5. The CDR3 is 15 residues long. The germline gives CDR1 MNHNS, CDR2 SASEGT. This CDR3 is CASSEHLTGDTEAFF. In nucleotides, the CDR3 is TGTGCCAGCAGTGAACATTTGACAGGGGACACTGAAGCTTTCTTT.

Concerning this clonotype: This may come from a read error, since a much larger clone is one base off. The chain is built from TRBV14 and TRBJ2-5; TRBD1 or TRBD2 may be the D gene (5 bases each). The V and J ends lost 0 bases and 7 bases respectively, with 12 bases between them. The CDR3 contains 14 residues. The germline V gene has CDR1 SGHDN and CDR2 FVKESK. The CDR3 DNA follows: TGTGCCAGCAGCCAAGAGAACCCTGGGGGGACCCAGTACTTC. This sequence encodes CASSQENPGGTQYF. Filled out from reference TRBV14 and TRBJ2-5, the complete variable domain reads EAGVTQFPSHSVIEKGQTVTLRCDPISGHDNLYWYRRVMGKEIKFLLHFVKESKQDESGMPNNRFLAERTGGTYSTLKVQPAELEDSGVYFCASSQENPGGTQYFGPGTRLLVL.

The sample holds a few counts of this clonotype. With a much larger clone just one base away, this may be a read error. CDR3 DNA: TGTGCCAGCAGCAAACCCCGGGACTTCCCCTACGAGCAGTACTTC. Its protein is CASSKPRDFPYEQYF. The V and J genes are TRBV28 and TRBJ2-7, with D maybe TRBD2 (6 bases). This CDR3 contains 15 residues. V lost 6 bases and J 2 bases, leaving 17 bases between the germline ends. Germline CDR1 reads MDHEN; CDR2 reads SYDVKM.

This chain connects TRBV28 to TRBJ1-6; D not certain. This CDR3 contains 15 residues. The V gene lost 3 bases and the J gene lost 0 bases, with 6 bases spanning the gap. Germline V gives CDR1 MDHEN, CDR2 SYDVKM. This chain's CDR3 is CASSLEHSYNSPLHF. CDR3 sequence (DNA): TGTGCCAGCAGTTTGGAGCACTCCTATAATTCACCCCTCCACTTT.

This clonotype was seen at least ten times. The chain employs TRBV2 and TRBJ1-1, with D maybe TRBD1 (5 bases). This CDR3 has 16 residues. V lost 5 bases and J lost 1, with 17 bases in between. The germline gives CDR1 SNHLY, CDR2 FYNNEI. The CDR3 sequence is CASSPGEEGWNTEAFF. In DNA form, the CDR3 reads TGTGCCAGCAGTCCAGGTGAGGAGGGGTGGAACACTGAAGCTTTCTTT. Combining the CDR3 with reference TRBV2 and TRBJ1-1 gives the whole variable domain EPEVTQTPSHQVTQMGQEVILRCVPISNHLYFYWYRQILGQKVEFLVSFYNNEISEKSEIFDDQFSVERPDGSNFTLKIRSTKLEDSAMYFCASSPGEEGWNTEAFFGQGTRLTVV.

This clonotype was counted many times. The chain uses TRBV4-1 and TRBJ2-2; TRBD2 aligns across 7 bases. Per the germline V gene, CDR1 is MGHRA and CDR2 is YSYEKL. This CDR3 spans 17 amino acids. J gave up 7 bases and V 6 bases, and 17 bases lay outside the gene matches. The CDR3 reads CASSLPPPGGPIGELFF. The CDR3 coding sequence is TGCGCCAGCAGTCTACCCCCGCCGGGGGGACCGATCGGGGAGCTGTTTTTT.

In this sample, this clonotype turned up many times. The chain is built from TRBV5-4 and TRBJ1-3; 10 positions agree with TRBD1. Germline lookup yields CDR1 SGHNT and CDR2 YYREEE (reference sequence). This CDR3 is 17 amino acids long. Trimming cost V 0 bases and J 1 base; bases outside gene matches: 4. CDR3 DNA sequence: TGTGCCAGCAGCTTGGATGGGACAGGGGTTTCTGGAAACACCATATATTTT. Translation: CASSLDGTGVSGNTIYF.

This clonotype has at least ten counts. J is TRBJ2-3 and V is TRBV11-2, with a weak D call TRBD2 (5 bases). This CDR3 is 14 amino acids long. V was pared by 7 bases and J by 4 bases, with 15 bases between. Germline loops: CDR1 SGHAT, CDR2 FQNNGV. In nucleotides, the CDR3 is TGTGCCAGCACCCTCGGGAATCCGGCAGATACGCAGTATTTT. Translating it yields CASTLGNPADTQYF.

This clonotype was seen many times. The chain couples TRBV7-8 to TRBJ2-3, with D possibly matching TRBD2 (7 bases). The CDR3 sequence is 15 residues long. Looked up from germline, CDR1 is SGHVS and CDR2 is FQNEAQ. V gave up 6 bases and J gave up 1 base, with 14 bases separating them. The CDR3 here is CASRGGGGGTDTQYF. The CDR3 region has the DNA TGTGCCAGCAGGGGAGGAGGGGGGGGCACAGATACGCAGTATTTT. The whole variable domain, filled in from reference TRBV7-8 and TRBJ2-3, reads GAGVSQSPRYKVAKRGQDVALRCDPISGHVSLFWYQQALGQGPEFLTYFQNEAQLDKSGLPSDRFFAERPEGSVSTLKIQRTQQEDSAVYLCASRGGGGGTDTQYFGPGTRLTVL.

This clonotype was seen only a few times. The rearrangement links TRBV13 to TRBJ2-3, with TRBD2 identical over 10 bases. The germline gives CDR1 PRHDT, CDR2 FYEKMQ (reference sequence). Germline trimming cut 6 bases from V and 1 base from J; bases unmatched to any gene: 1. CDR3 length equals 14 residues. In nucleotides, the CDR3 is TGTGCCAGCAGGGGGACTAGCGGCACAGATACGCAGTATTTT. It is translated as CASRGTSGTDTQYF.

This clonotype appeared a few times. The CDR3 region has the DNA TGCAGTGCTAGAGTCGGGTTTGGAAACACCATATATTTT. Translation: CSARVGFGNTIYF. The chain employs TRBV20-1 and TRBJ1-3; D ambiguous. From germline, CDR1 is DFQATT and CDR2 SNEGSKA (reference sequence). Trimming stripped 1 base from V and 3 bases from J, with 7 bases between. CDR3 length: 13 residues.

This clonotype was observed at least ten times. The chain has TRBV13 and TRBJ2-3, with D perhaps assigned TRBD1 or TRBD2 (6 bases each). The CDR3 has 16 amino acids. CDR1 and CDR2 (germline): PRHDT, FYEKMQ (reference sequence). V was shortened by 6 bases and J by 3 bases, with 19 bases between the two germline ends. CDR3 sequence reads: CASSAVGGRGTDTQYF. CDR3 in DNA: TGTGCCAGCAGTGCAGTGGGGGGCAGAGGGACAGATACGCAGTATTTT.

This clonotype was recorded once. The CDR3 DNA is TGTGCCAGCACACAAGAGGGACTAACCCTAGGCGAGCAGTACTTC. Protein: CASTQEGLTLGEQYF. The chain combines TRBV2 with TRBJ2-7; TRBD2 aligns across 7 bases. Germline V CDR1 and CDR2: SNHLY, FYNNEI. V lost 7 bases, J lost 6 bases, and 15 bases stayed unmatched. CDR3 length equals 15 residues.

Regarding this clonotype: This clone may be a read error of a much larger clone one base away. The rearrangement uses TRBV16 and TRBJ1-5; a weak D match, TRBD1 (5 bases). The germline gives CDR1 KGHSY, CDR2 FQNENV. The V and J ends lost 3 bases and 7 bases respectively, with 10 bases between them. This CDR3 region has 13 residues. Here the CDR3 reads CASSQQGAQPQHF. The CDR3 nucleotides are TGTGCCAGCAGCCAGCAGGGTGCGCAGCCCCAGCATTTT. Looking up the rest from reference TRBV16 and TRBJ1-5 gives the full variable domain: GEEVAQTPKHLVRGEGQKAKLYCAPIKGHSYVFWYQQVLKNEFKFLISFQNENVFDETGMPKERFSAKCLPNSPCSLEIQATKLEDSAVYFCASSQQGAQPQHFGDGTRLSIL.

Points on this clonotype: It may be a read error: a sequence one base away is much more abundant. J is TRBJ1-1 and V is TRBV6-2 or TRBV6-3; no clear D. This CDR3 has 13 amino acids. Per the germline V gene, CDR1 is MNHEY and CDR2 is SVGEGT. The CDR3 nucleotides are TGTACCAGCAGTTACGTGGTGAACACTGAAGCTTTCTTT. It specifies CTSSYVVNTEAFF.

Ten or more counts support this clonotype. The rearrangement uses TRBV5-6 and TRBJ2-2; 8 positions agree with TRBD2. Germline assignment: CDR1 SGHDT and CDR2 YYEEEE. This CDR3 has 17 amino acids. Losses at the gene ends were 4 bases for V and 5 bases for J; bases not matched to a gene: 13. The CDR3 nucleotides are TGTGCCAGCAGCCCACTGCGAGCGGGGGAGGGGACCGGGGAGCTGTTTTTT. This encodes CASSPLRAGEGTGELFF.

This clonotype was detected ten times or more. V usage is TRBV19 and J usage is TRBJ2-6, with D possibly being TRBD2 (6 bases). The V end lost 6 bases, the J end lost 1 base, and 7 bases lay between the germline ends. CDR1 and CDR2 from the germline V gene are LNHDA and SQIVND (reference sequence). The CDR3 is 14 amino acids. CDR3 sequence (DNA): TGTGCCAGTAGCCGGGGGTCTGGGGCCAACGTCCTGACTTTC. Protein: CASSRGSGANVLTF.